This T cell receptor beta chain is drawn from a study of blood T cells in healthy people across ages. Study at large: Capturing about one barcoded beta molecule per two T cells was achieved by template switching.

General observations from the study: Naive CD4+ cell counts and diversity both ran higher in long-lived than in aged donors. Estimated diversity that came from one million T cells was considered an underestimate.

Concerning this clonotype itself: The antigen is unknown.

PCR was performed a second time for about 7 to 11 cycles using a sample-barcoded 5' primer and a J-beta primer mix. TCRdb processed the 5' RACE reads anew with MiXCR; each CDR3 protein has one entry. The sample shows over 600,000 distinct CDR3 sequences, less than 45% of them seen only once. The sequence was obtained from an elderly man in good health. The specimen sequenced was blood.

CDR3 region: CSAIGGTGEKLFF. CDR3 nucleotides: TGCAGTGCTATCGGTGGTACGGGTGAAAAACTGTTTTTT. The chain links TRBV20-1 to TRBJ1-4, with D hard to call. Trimming removed 4 bases at V and 7 bases at J, with 13 bases between. Germline assignment: CDR1 DFQATT and CDR2 SNEGSKA (reference sequence). The CDR3 spans 13 residues.